A single T cell receptor (beta chain) is shown here with its context. As yet, its antigen is unknown. The data belong to a study of T cell responses to AZD1222 COVID-19 vaccine. Study-level points and caveats: Donors, mostly white British, included more females; clonal diversity was possibly underestimated.

Assay used: immunoSEQ multiplex PCR; TCRdb lists only in-frame clones, some missing. The repertoire holds approximately 180,000 clones, with 90% to 95% as singletons. This CDR3 is 15 amino acids long. Germline assignment: CDR1 SGHVS and CDR2 FQNEAQ. Trimming took off 1 base at V and 0 bases at J, with 7 bases between the two ends. The origin of this receptor is an adult who received the MenACWY meningococcal vaccine as a control. Sequencing used peripheral blood, obtained 28 days after the second dose of the MenACWY control vaccine. The chain links TRBV7-8 to TRBJ1-5, with D hard to call. This CDR3 is CASSLDGLSNQPQHF. The CDR3 DNA follows: TGTGCCAGCAGCTTAGACGGCCTTAGCAATCAGCCCCAGCATTTT.